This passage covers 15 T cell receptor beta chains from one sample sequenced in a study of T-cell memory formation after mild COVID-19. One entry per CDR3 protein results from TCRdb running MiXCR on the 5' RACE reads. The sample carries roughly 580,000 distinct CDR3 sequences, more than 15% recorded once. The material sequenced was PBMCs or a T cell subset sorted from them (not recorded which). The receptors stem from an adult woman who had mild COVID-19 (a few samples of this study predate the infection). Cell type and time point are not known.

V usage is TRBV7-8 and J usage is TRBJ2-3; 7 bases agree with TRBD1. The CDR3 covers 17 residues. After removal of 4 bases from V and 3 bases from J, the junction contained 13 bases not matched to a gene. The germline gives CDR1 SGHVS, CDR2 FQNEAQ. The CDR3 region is CASSSGTVEFATDTQYF. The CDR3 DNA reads TGTGCCAGCAGCTCCGGGACAGTTGAGTTTGCAACAGATACGCAGTATTTT.

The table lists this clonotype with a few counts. The CDR3 coding sequence is TGTGCCAGCAGTTTCCGGCAGGCTGGGGACAATGAGCAGTTCTTC. It yields the protein CASSFRQAGDNEQFF. V is TRBV12-3 or TRBV12-4 and J is TRBJ2-1; D is unresolved. V was clipped by 3 bases and J by 5 bases, with 14 bases between them. The CDR3 runs 15 residues.

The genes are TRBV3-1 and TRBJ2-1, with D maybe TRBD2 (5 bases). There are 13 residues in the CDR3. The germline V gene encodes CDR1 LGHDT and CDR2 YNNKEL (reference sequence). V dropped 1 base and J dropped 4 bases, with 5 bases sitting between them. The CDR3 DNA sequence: TGTGCCAGCAGCCAAGGGACTTACAATGAGCAGTTCTTC. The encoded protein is CASSQGTYNEQFF.

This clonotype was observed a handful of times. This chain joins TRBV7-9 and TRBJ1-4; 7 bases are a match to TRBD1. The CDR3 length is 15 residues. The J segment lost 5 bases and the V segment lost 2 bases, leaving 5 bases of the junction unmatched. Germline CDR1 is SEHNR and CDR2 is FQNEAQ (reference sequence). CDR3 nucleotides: TGTGCCAGCAGCTTATCTACAGGGGAGAATGAAAAACTGTTTTTT. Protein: CASSLSTGENEKLFF.

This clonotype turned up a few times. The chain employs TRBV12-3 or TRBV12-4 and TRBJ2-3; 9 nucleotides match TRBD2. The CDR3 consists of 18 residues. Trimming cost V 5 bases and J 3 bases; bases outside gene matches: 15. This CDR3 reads CASSPDRGLAGGTDTQYF. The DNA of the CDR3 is TGTGCCAGCAGTCCCGATCGGGGGCTGGCGGGGGGGACAGATACGCAGTATTTT.

The DNA of the CDR3 is TGTGCCAGCAGCTTAGGGTTACTAGCGGGAGCCAGCAATGAGCAGTTCTTC. Amino acid sequence: CASSLGLLAGASNEQFF. J is TRBJ2-1 and V is TRBV7-9; TRBD2 agrees at 11 bases. The germline gives CDR1 SEHNR, CDR2 FQNEAQ (reference sequence). Unmatched junction bases numbered 8, after V lost 1 base and J lost 6 bases. CDR3 length: 17 amino acids.

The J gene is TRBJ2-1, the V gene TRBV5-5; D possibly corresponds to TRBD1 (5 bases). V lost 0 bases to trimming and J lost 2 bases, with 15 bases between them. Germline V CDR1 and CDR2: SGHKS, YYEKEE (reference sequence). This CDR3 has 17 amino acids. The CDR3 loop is CASSLGVGAVPYNEQFF. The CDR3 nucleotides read TGTGCCAGCAGCTTGGGGGTAGGGGCTGTCCCCTACAATGAGCAGTTCTTC.

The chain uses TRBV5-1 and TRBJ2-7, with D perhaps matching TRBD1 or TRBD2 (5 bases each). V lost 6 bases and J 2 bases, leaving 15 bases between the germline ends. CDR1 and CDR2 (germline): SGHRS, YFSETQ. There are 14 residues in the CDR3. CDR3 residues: CASNWGSGAYEQYF. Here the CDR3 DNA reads TGCGCCAGCAATTGGGGGTCCGGGGCCTACGAGCAGTACTTC. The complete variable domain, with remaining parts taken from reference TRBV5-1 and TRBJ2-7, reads KAGVTQTPRYLIKTRGQQVTLSCSPISGHRSVSWYQQTPGQGLQFLFEYFSETQRNKGNFPGRFSGRQFSNSRSEMNVSTLELGDSALYLCASNWGSGAYEQYFGPGTRLTVT.

CDR3 protein: CASSLDRNNEQFF. In nucleotides, the CDR3 is TGTGCCAGCAGTTTGGACAGAAACAATGAGCAGTTCTTC. The J gene is TRBJ2-1, the V gene TRBV12-3 or TRBV12-4; D may be TRBD1 (6 bases). Trimming pared 3 bases from V and 5 bases from J, leaving 8 bases between. The CDR3 contains 13 residues.

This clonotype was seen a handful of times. CDR3 DNA sequence: TGTGCCGCAAGCGAAACGAACACCGGGGAGCTGTTTTTT. Amino acids: CAASETNTGELFF. J is TRBJ2-2 and V is TRBV24-1; D is unclear. Trimming pared 12 bases from V and 0 bases from J, leaving 10 bases between. CDR1 is KGHDR, CDR2 SFDVKD, per germline. The CDR3 runs to 13 residues.

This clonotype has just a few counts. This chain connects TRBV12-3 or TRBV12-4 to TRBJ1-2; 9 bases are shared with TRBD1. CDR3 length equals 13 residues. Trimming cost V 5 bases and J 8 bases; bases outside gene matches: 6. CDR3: CASSQQGAGGYTF. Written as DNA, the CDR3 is TGTGCCAGCAGTCAACAGGGGGCGGGGGGCTACACCTTC.

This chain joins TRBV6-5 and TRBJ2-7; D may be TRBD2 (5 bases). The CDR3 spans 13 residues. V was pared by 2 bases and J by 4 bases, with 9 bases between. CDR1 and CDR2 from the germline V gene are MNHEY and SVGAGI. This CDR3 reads CASSYGRRYEQYF. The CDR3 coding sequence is TGTGCCAGCAGTTACGGGAGACGATACGAGCAGTACTTC.

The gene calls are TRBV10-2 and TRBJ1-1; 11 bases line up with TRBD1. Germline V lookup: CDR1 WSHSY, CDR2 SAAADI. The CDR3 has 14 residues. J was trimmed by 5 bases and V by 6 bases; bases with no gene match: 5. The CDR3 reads CASRDRGRRTEAFF. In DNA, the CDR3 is TGCGCCAGCAGGGACAGGGGGCGTAGGACTGAAGCTTTCTTT.

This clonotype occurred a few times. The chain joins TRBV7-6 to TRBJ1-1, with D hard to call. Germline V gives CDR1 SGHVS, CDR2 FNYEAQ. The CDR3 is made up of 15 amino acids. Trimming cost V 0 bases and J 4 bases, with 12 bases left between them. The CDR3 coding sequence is TGTGCCAGCAGCTTAGCGGAGGGTACCTTCACTGAAGCTTTCTTT. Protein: CASSLAEGTFTEAFF.

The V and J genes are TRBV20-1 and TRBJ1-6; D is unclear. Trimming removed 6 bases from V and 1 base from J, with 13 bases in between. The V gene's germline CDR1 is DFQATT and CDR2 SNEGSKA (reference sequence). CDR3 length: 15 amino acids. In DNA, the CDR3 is TGCAGTGCCGAACGAGGAGGGTCCTATAATTCACCCCTCCACTTT. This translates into CSAERGGSYNSPLHF.